This T cell receptor (beta chain) was documented in a study of OX40 agonist ivuxolimab in advanced cancers. Clones were read by immunoSEQ multiplex PCR, and TCRdb kept only the in-frame ones, dropping some. This repertoire shows some 44,000 clones, more than 70% found once; its top ten account for 20% to 25%. Study findings and constraints: Partial responders treated at 0.1-3.0 mg/kg exhibited clonal expansion among the lowest measured.

CDR1 and CDR2 (germline): SEHNR, FQNEAQ (reference sequence). The CDR3 is made up of 14 amino acids. V dropped 7 bases and J dropped 2; count of bases not matched to a gene: 4. Notes on this clone: Its target is not known.

The specimen was CD4+ or CD8+ T cells sorted from blood, collected in a trial of the OX40 agonist ivuxolimab. The chain joins TRBV7-9 to TRBJ2-1, with 8 positions matching TRBD2. This clonotype was sampled from an adult with an advanced solid tumor such as melanoma, head and neck, liver or kidney cancer. DNA of the CDR3: TGTGCCAGCAACGCGGGGGGAACCTACAATGAGCAGTTCTTC. Translated: CASNAGGTYNEQFF.